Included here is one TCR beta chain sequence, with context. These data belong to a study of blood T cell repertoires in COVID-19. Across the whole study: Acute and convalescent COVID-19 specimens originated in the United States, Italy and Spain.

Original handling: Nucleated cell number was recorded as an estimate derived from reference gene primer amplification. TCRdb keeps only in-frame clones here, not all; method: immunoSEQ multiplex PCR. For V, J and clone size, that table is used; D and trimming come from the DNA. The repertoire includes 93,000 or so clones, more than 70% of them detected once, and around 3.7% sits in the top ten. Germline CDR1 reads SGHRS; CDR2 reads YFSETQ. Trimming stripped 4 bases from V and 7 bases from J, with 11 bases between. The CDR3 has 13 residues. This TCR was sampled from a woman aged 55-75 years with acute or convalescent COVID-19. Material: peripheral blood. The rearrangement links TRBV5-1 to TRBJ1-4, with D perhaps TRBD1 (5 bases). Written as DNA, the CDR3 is TGCGCCAGCAGCGTACAGGCGGCTGAAAAACTGTTTTTT. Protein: CASSVQAAEKLFF.